This T cell receptor (beta chain) is drawn from a study of blood T cells in healthy people across ages (dated by TCRdb to between 2015 and 2016). About the full investigation: In model experiments, roughly one uniquely barcoded TCR beta cDNA molecule per two T cells was captured by template switching. The study measured age-related changes in TCR beta repertoire diversity using deep sequencing normalized with unique cDNA molecular identifiers. To avoid experimental bias, donors of different ages were randomly spread across the sequencing lanes. The donors were split into four age groups: young (average about 15 years), middle-aged (39), aged (about 56) and long-lived (roughly 86). Two additional independent replicas of 1 million unique cDNA reads from the same blood draw were analyzed for two donors (one aged 18 to 29 and one aged 80 or older).

Donors were a few dozen systemically healthy Caucasian individuals from Russia aged roughly 6 to 100 years. Each donor gave 9.5 to 10 milliliters of peripheral blood, drawn into EDTA-treated Vacutainer tubes. Ficoll-Paque density-gradient centrifugation was used to isolate PBMCs, with at least 6.5 million per sample. Total RNA was extracted from PBMCs with Trizol reagent, with at least 6 micrograms obtained per sample. Naive CD45RAhigh/CD27high T cell percentages were measured by flow cytometry on a PBMC aliquot from every donor. This clonotype was detected only a few times. What antigen it recognizes has not been identified. No base-level quality is on record; no much larger clone is a single base apart. Overall results and qualifications from the work: Bulk unsorted PBMC profiling prevented conclusive comparison of naive and antigen-experienced compartments. Compared with the aged group, the long-lived group had more naive CD4+ T cells, fewer expanded clones and increased TCR diversity, a pattern suggesting age selection. A strong correlation was found between observed TCR beta diversity and the percentage of naive T cells measured by flow cytometry. Estimates of total diversity from one million sequenced T cells were regarded as lower bounds and underestimates. Observed TCR beta diversity per million T cells fell roughly linearly with age, and a significant reduction was already apparent by age about 38. Because donor CMV infection status was unknown, age-related changes in expanded clonotypes were potentially confounded.

Library prep was done by 5' RACE. The sequencer was an Illumina HiSeq 2500. A second PCR of roughly 6 to 11 cycles was run with a J-beta primer mix and a sample-barcoded 5' primer. A template-switch 5' adaptor carrying 12 random nucleotides introduced a unique molecular identifier onto each TCR beta cDNA molecule. Each sample yielded at least 2.5 million CDR3-containing paired-end reads. First-strand cDNA was synthesized from all RNA with the Mint cDNA synthesis kit, primed by a TRBC-specific oligonucleotide. Following uracil-DNA glycosylase treatment, a first 18-cycle PCR with universal primers M1SS and BC2_uni_R was performed on all cDNA. The published analysis was carried out like this. For normalization, 1 million high-quality reads, each with a distinct molecular identifier, were randomly selected from each sample. Reads sharing molecular identifiers were discarded rather than binned into consensus sequences. MiTCR, run with a Q25 quality threshold and the strictest error-elimination algorithm, handled CDR3 identification, clonotype clustering and error correction. A nonparametric unseen species model with Euler transformation was used to estimate a lower bound on total TCR beta diversity. Using fastp at Q25 and MiXCR, TCRdb reprocessed the public reads and kept productive beta chains. Rows matching on CDR3 protein sequence are summarized as one entry with the most common DNA and genes. The V and J calls here are based on TCRdb, not the publication. Across this sample there are some 1.7 million distinct CDR3 sequences, with 28% seen only once. Approximately 7.7% of the sample comes from the top ten.

Reading the germline V gene (reference sequence) gives CDR1 DFQATT and CDR2 SNEGSKA. Between the V and J ends, shortened by 5 bases and 0 bases respectively, the junction contains 11 bases. There are 15 amino acids in the CDR3, from cysteine to phenylalanine inclusive. Just the 45-base CDR3 DNA is kept, in frame starting at base 1. The TCR was taken from a woman aged 25 to 39 in good health. The sample taken for sequencing was blood. Recombination joined TRBV20-1 with TRBJ2-6; the best D guess is TRBD2, with 6 bases matching. DNA sequence: TGCAGTGCTTTCGGGCGGGGCTCTGGGGCCAACGTCCTGACTTTC. Translated, this is CSAFGRGSGANVLTF.